This is a list of T cell receptor beta chains from one sample in a study of OX40 agonist ivuxolimab in advanced cancers. The method was immunoSEQ multiplex PCR; TCRdb's version includes in-frame clones alone and lacks a portion of them. The repertoire holds over 40,000 clones, with around four fifths as singletons. Sequencing used CD4+ or CD8+ T cells sorted from blood, obtained in a trial of the OX40 agonist ivuxolimab. These receptors were obtained from an adult with an advanced solid tumor such as melanoma, head and neck, liver or kidney cancer. CDR3s include the opening cysteine and the closing phenylalanine or tryptophan. A D gene is named only where the DNA matches it firmly. Rows may omit the clone size; those that give it use once, few, many or a size class.

abundance,j_gene,d_gene,v_gene,CDR3aa,CDR3nt
once,TRBJ2-5,TRBD1,TRBV27,CASSTETGGWETQYF,TGTGCCAGCAGTACGGAGACAGGGGGCTGGGAGACCCAGTACTTC
NA,TRBJ2-2,TRBD2,TRBV27,CASSPLGGREELFF,TGTGCCAGCAGTCCCCTTGGGGGGAGGGAGGAGCTGTTTTTT
NA,TRBJ2-7,NA,TRBV2,CASSGTFGHEQYF,TGTGCCAGCAGTGGGACATTTGGCCACGAGCAGTACTTC
NA,TRBJ2-5,NA,TRBV15,CATSRDGATTQYF,TGTGCCACCAGCAGAGATGGGGCGACGACCCAGTACTTC
once,TRBJ1-6,NA,TRBV5-4,CASSRGGSYSPLHF,TGTGCCAGCAGCCGGGGGGGCAGTTATTCACCCCTCCACTTT
NA,TRBJ2-1,NA,TRBV7-9,CASSPRPGLPFGEQFF,TGTGCCAGCAGCCCCCGACCGGGACTGCCTTTCGGTGAGCAGTTCTTC
NA,TRBJ2-3,TRBD1,TRBV18,CASPDRGRLDTQYF,TGTGCCAGCCCGGACAGGGGTAGATTAGATACGCAGTATTTT
NA,TRBJ2-1,NA,TRBV11-3,CASTGASPYNEQFF,TGTGCCAGCACCGGGGCTTCACCTTACAATGAGCAGTTCTTC
NA,TRBJ2-5,NA,TRBV9,CASSVGGAETQYF,TGTGCCAGCAGCGTAGGGGGGGCGGAGACCCAGTACTTC
NA,TRBJ1-1,TRBD1,TRBV28,CASSTRRGRNTEAFF,TGTGCCAGCAGTACCCGTAGGGGGCGGAACACTGAAGCTTTCTTT
NA,TRBJ2-1,NA,TRBV30,CAWISQLNNEQFF,TGTGCCTGGATTTCGCAGCTAAACAATGAGCAGTTCTTC
once,TRBJ2-7,TRBD2,TRBV28,CASSPWSSGSHEQYF,TGTGCCAGCAGCCCGTGGAGTAGCGGGAGTCACGAGCAGTACTTC
NA,TRBJ1-2,NA,TRBV6-5,CASRPTGGPGYTF,TGTGCCAGCAGACCTACTGGGGGGCCTGGCTACACCTTC
once,TRBJ1-3,NA,TRBV19,CASSNNRAGSGNTIYF,TGTGCCAGTAGCAACAACAGAGCTGGCTCTGGAAACACCATATATTTT
NA,TRBJ1-1,NA,TRBV29-1,CSVGRLNTEAFF,TGCAGCGTTGGACGGTTGAACACTGAAGCTTTCTTT
NA,TRBJ2-5,NA,TRBV30,CAWSSFRETQYF,TGTGCCTGGAGTTCGTTTAGGGAGACCCAGTACTTC